This T cell receptor (beta chain) was identified during a study of T cells after yellow fever vaccination. V lost 2 bases, J lost 8 bases, and 8 bases stayed unmatched. CDR1 and CDR2 (germline): MNHEY, SVGAGI. This CDR3 contains 15 residues. The sample holds a few counts of this clonotype. Its antigen remains unidentified. A universal primer site and UMIs were added as TCR cDNA was made by 5'RACE template switching. TCRdb re-called the 5' RACE reads with MiXCR, one entry per CDR3 protein. The data show roughly 110,000 distinct CDR3 sequences, with 8.4% seen just once and about 25% held by the top ten. Findings and caveats of the study: At 95% to 98% for CD4 and about 91% for CD8, most primary-vaccination clones showed up again after the booster. The secondary response peaked faster, at day 5 versus 15, but was weaker.

The material was CD8+ T cells sorted from PBMCs, obtained 45 days after the yellow fever booster vaccination. J is TRBJ2-1 and V is TRBV6-5; 8 positions match TRBD2. This TCR derives from a man aged 25-45 years who received the YFV17D yellow fever vaccine. Here the CDR3 reads CASSYPGTSIDEQFF. Here the CDR3 DNA reads TGTGCCAGCAGTTACCCCGGGACTAGTATCGATGAGCAGTTCTTC.